The 23 T cell receptor beta chains below all came from one sample that was sequenced in a study of cytomegalovirus exposure and HLA in healthy donors. Amplification used 60 Vbeta primers and 13 Jbeta primers. Using immunoSEQ multiplex PCR, the repertoire was profiled, and TCRdb retains in-frame clones only, with some absent. The data include 130,000 to 150,000 clones; the top ten clones carry 0.85% to 1%. Sequenced input: PBMCs. The receptor set was obtained from a male donor in good health and CMV-seronegative.

This chain joins TRBV7-3 and TRBJ2-3; the D gene is possibly TRBD2 (6 bases). The V end was cut by 1 base, the J end by 0 bases, with 11 bases between. The germline CDR1 and CDR2 sequences are SGHTA and FQGTGA. This CDR3 has 16 residues. CDR3 sequence reads: CASSLRRGASTDTQYF. In DNA form, the CDR3 reads TGTGCCAGCAGCTTAAGGCGGGGCGCTAGCACAGATACGCAGTATTTT.

V is TRBV6-5 and J is TRBJ2-1; TRBD2 matches 8 bases. The V gene end was trimmed by 6 bases and the J gene end by 4 bases; junction bases not matched to a gene: 8. The CDR3 runs to 15 residues. Germline V gives CDR1 MNHEY, CDR2 SVGAGI. CDR3 DNA sequence: TGTGCCAGCAGCCCCCCAAGCGGGGGTTACAATGAGCAGTTCTTC. As protein: CASSPPSGGYNEQFF.

V gene TRBV7-2 combines with J gene TRBJ2-7, with 7 bases identical to TRBD1. The CDR3 is made up of 15 amino acids. Germline trimming cut 5 bases from V and 4 bases from J; bases unmatched to any gene: 11. CDR1 and CDR2 (germline): SGHTA, FQGNSA. For the CDR3, the DNA is TGTGCCAGCAGCCCGTCCCAGACAGGGCAATACGAGCAGTACTTC. Translation gives CASSPSQTGQYEQYF.

The V and J genes are TRBV6-6 and TRBJ2-7, with 7 bases identical to TRBD1. Germline V gene data show CDR1 as MNHNY and CDR2 as SVGAGI (reference sequence). This CDR3 is built from 14 residues. Trimming cost V 4 bases and J 1 base; bases outside gene matches: 4. The CDR3 sequence is CASSFQGESYEQYF. CDR3 coding DNA: TGTGCCAGCAGTTTTCAGGGGGAGTCCTACGAGCAGTACTTC.

The chain recombines TRBV5-1 with TRBJ1-1; TRBD1 matches 9 bases. There are 13 residues in the CDR3. The junction had 2 bases not matched to a gene; V was cut back by 7 bases and J by 1 base. Germline V gene data show CDR1 as SGHRS and CDR2 as YFSETQ. This CDR3 reads CASAGQGNTEAFF. DNA for the CDR3: TGCGCCAGCGCGGGACAGGGGAACACTGAAGCTTTCTTT.

The chain couples TRBV30 to TRBJ2-2, with 9 bases matching TRBD2. CDR3 length: 16 amino acids. Germline CDR1 is GTSNPN and CDR2 is SVGIG (reference sequence). J was trimmed by 8 bases and V by 2 bases; bases with no gene match: 12. The CDR3 spells CAWSKRVAGDSGELFF. Here the CDR3 DNA reads TGTGCCTGGAGTAAGAGGGTAGCGGGAGATTCGGGGGAGCTGTTTTTT.

This sequence joins TRBV9 and TRBJ2-1; maybe TRBD2 (5 bases). Trimming shortened V by 3 bases and J by 5 bases, and 6 bases separated the two germline ends. The CDR3 runs 12 residues. Germline CDR1 reads SGDLS; CDR2 reads YYNGEE. CDR3 protein: CASSAGNNEQFF. CDR3 coding DNA: TGTGCCAGCAGCGCCGGGAACAATGAGCAGTTCTTC.

The gene calls are TRBV7-9 and TRBJ2-2; D not certain. This CDR3 has 14 residues. V lost 2 bases and J lost 0, with 4 bases in between. Germline CDR1 is SEHNR and CDR2 is FQNEAQ (reference sequence). For the CDR3, the DNA is TGTGCCAGCAGCTTACCAGCGAACACCGGGGAGCTGTTTTTT. Protein product: CASSLPANTGELFF.

V and J are TRBV6-6 and TRBJ1-4; 9 bases map to TRBD1. This CDR3 has 16 residues. CDR1 is MNHNY and CDR2 is SVGAGI in the germline V gene (reference sequence). V was pared by 6 bases and J by 2 bases, with 7 bases of the junction left unmatched. Written as DNA, the CDR3 is TGTGCCAGCAGACAGGGGGCCCGGAATACTAATGAAAAACTGTTTTTT. Protein: CASRQGARNTNEKLFF.

The chain combines TRBV4-2 with TRBJ2-7; TRBD2 might be the D (5 bases). This CDR3 region has 18 residues. V was pared by 0 bases and J by 2 bases, with 20 bases between. Looked up from germline, CDR1 is LGHNA and CDR2 is YNFKEQ. This CDR3 reads CASSQDSRLDSDPYEQYF. The CDR3 DNA is TGTGCCAGCAGCCAAGACTCGAGGTTGGACTCCGACCCCTACGAGCAGTACTTC.

The chain is built from TRBV5-4 and TRBJ2-5; D is uncertain. The CDR3 extends over 14 amino acids. Germline V gene data show CDR1 as SGHNT and CDR2 as YYREEE (reference sequence). Trimming cost V 0 bases and J 3 bases, with 9 bases left between them. The CDR3 protein is CASSLEAAEETQYF. In nucleotides, the CDR3 is TGTGCCAGCAGCTTGGAGGCGGCAGAAGAGACCCAGTACTTC.

This chain joins TRBV7-9 and TRBJ2-2; 13 nucleotides line up with TRBD2. This CDR3 region has 17 residues. Germline V CDR1 and CDR2: SEHNR, FQNEAQ (reference sequence). The trim removed 6 bases at V and 8 bases at J, leaving 12 bases unmatched. The CDR3 sequence: CASSHGGLAGEEGELFF. The CDR3, as DNA: TGTGCCAGCAGTCACGGAGGACTAGCGGGAGAGGAAGGGGAGCTGTTTTTT.

The rearrangement links TRBV2 to TRBJ2-7; TRBD2 is a possible D gene (5 bases). The CDR3 is 14 amino acids. V lost 11 bases to trimming and J lost 0 bases, with 17 bases between them. CDR1 is SNHLY, CDR2 FYNNEI, per germline. The CDR3 protein is CAHEGGRHSYEQYF. The DNA for the CDR3 is TGTGCCCATGAGGGCGGGCGACACTCCTACGAGCAGTACTTC.

The chain couples TRBV2 to TRBJ2-7; 7 nucleotides line up with TRBD2. CDR3 length: 14 amino acids. Looked up from germline, CDR1 is SNHLY and CDR2 is FYNNEI. J was trimmed by 6 bases and V by 7 bases; bases with no gene match: 12. This CDR3 is CASTIEGGSIEQYF. Written as DNA, the CDR3 is TGTGCCAGCACAATCGAGGGAGGGTCGATCGAGCAGTACTTC.

This chain connects TRBV19 to TRBJ2-2, with 8 nucleotides matching TRBD1. CDR1 is LNHDA, CDR2 SQIVND, per germline (reference sequence). The CDR3 runs 15 residues. V trimming: 10 bases; J trimming: 2 bases; junction bases outside the gene matches: 9. In nucleotides, the CDR3 is TGTGCCACTATATCACAGGGGGGAAACACCGGGGAGCTGTTTTTT. It translates to CATISQGGNTGELFF.

Details on this clone: An end of the junction does not agree with germline; a read error may underlie this. This sequence joins TRBV29-1 and TRBJ1-1; D may be TRBD1 (5 bases). Germline V lookup: CDR1 SQVTM, CDR2 ANQGSEA. The CDR3 totals 8 residues. CDR3 nucleotide sequence: TGCAGCGTTGAAGGTGCAGGGTTT. Protein product: CSVEGAGF.

The V call is TRBV9, the J call TRBJ1-2, with D possibly matching TRBD1 (6 bases). V gave up 4 bases and J gave up 0 bases, with 10 bases separating them. The germline CDR1 and CDR2 sequences are SGDLS and YYNGEE. The CDR3 runs 14 residues. In DNA, the CDR3 is TGTGCCAGCAGCTACGGACAGACTAACTATGGCTACACCTTC. Its translation: CASSYGQTNYGYTF.

V gene TRBV9 combines with J gene TRBJ1-2; 10 bases match TRBD1. Germline V gives CDR1 SGDLS, CDR2 YYNGEE. V lost 0 bases to trimming and J lost 1 base; unmatched junction nucleotides: 9. This CDR3 spans 18 amino acids. In DNA, the CDR3 is TGTGCCAGCAGCGTAGCCGGGACAGGGGTGCAAGATAACTATGGCTACACCTTC. Its translation is CASSVAGTGVQDNYGYTF.

The chain combines TRBV11-2 with TRBJ1-2, with D uncertain. Per germline, CDR1 SGHAT and CDR2 FQNNGV. CDR3 size: 16 residues. The germline V and J ends were trimmed by 2 bases and 7 bases, with 20 bases remaining between them. The CDR3 DNA sequence: TGTGCCAGCAGCTTAAGTCAGAACACTAAGGAAGGTGGCTACACCTTC. Translation: CASSLSQNTKEGGYTF.

The chain employs TRBV19 and TRBJ1-2, with D hard to call. CDR1 LNHDA and CDR2 SQIVND come from the germline V gene (reference sequence). V was trimmed by 7 bases and J by 4 bases, leaving 16 bases between them. The CDR3 totals 14 residues. CDR3 bases: TGTGCCAGTACCTCAGCTGGGCCGCTCTATGGCTACACCTTC. Translating gives CASTSAGPLYGYTF.

This chain links TRBV6-5 with TRBJ2-7, with D tentatively TRBD1 (5 bases). The CDR3 spans 14 residues. In germline, CDR1 is MNHEY, CDR2 SVGAGI. Between the trimmed V and J ends, which lost 2 bases and 1 base, there was a span of 9 bases. The CDR3 DNA sequence: TGTGCCAGCAGTTACAGGGGCCGATCCTACGAGCAGTACTTC. Its protein is CASSYRGRSYEQYF.

The chain uses TRBV18 and TRBJ2-7; 9 bases line up with TRBD1. The ends lost 4 bases at V and 0 bases at J; junction bases unmatched: 4. This CDR3 region has 15 residues. From germline, CDR1 is KGHSH and CDR2 LQKENI. The CDR3 nucleotides read TGTGCCAGCTCACTGGACAGGGGCGCCTCCTACGAGCAGTACTTC. It encodes CASSLDRGASYEQYF.

The chain uses TRBV19 and TRBJ1-4; D is perhaps TRBD1 (5 bases). Germline-derived CDR1 and CDR2 are LNHDA and SQIVND (reference sequence). V lost 8 bases to trimming and J lost 6 bases, with 16 bases between them. The CDR3 is 14 residues long. In DNA, the CDR3 is TGTGCCAGTTGCAAAGGACACCGGTATGAAAAACTGTTTTTT. Protein product: CASCKGHRYEKLFF.